A selection of T cell receptor beta chains follows, all from one sample in a study of T cells in localized non-small cell lung cancer. Generated by immunoSEQ multiplex PCR, the TCRdb table keeps only in-frame clones and is missing some. This sample carries some 30,000 clones, about 89% of them seen once, and the ten largest clones take approximately 5%. This specimen consisted of PBMCs, obtained before any cancer treatment. The receptors come from a man aged 35 to 70 with stage II lung adenocarcinoma. CDR3s include the opening cysteine and the closing phenylalanine or tryptophan. Fields, in order: V gene, clone size, J gene, D gene, CDR3 DNA, CDR3 protein. The D gene is left open where the match is weak. A row's size may be missing; if present it is once, few, many or a size class.

V gene: TRBV20-1
clone size: NA
J gene: TRBJ2-3
D gene: TRBD2
CDR3 DNA: TGCAGTGCTCCTACTAGCGGGAGGTCGTATTTT
CDR3 protein: CSAPTSGRSYF

V gene: TRBV11-3
clone size: NA
J gene: TRBJ1-1
D gene: NA
CDR3 DNA: TGTGCCAGCAGCTTAGGGGCGGCAGGGAGGAACGCCACTGAAGCTTTCTTT
CDR3 protein: CASSLGAAGRNATEAFF

V gene: TRBV19
clone size: NA
J gene: TRBJ2-2
D gene: NA
CDR3 DNA: TGTGCCAGTAGTATCCAACCCCCGAACACCGGGGAGCTGTTTTTT
CDR3 protein: CASSIQPPNTGELFF

V gene: TRBV6-1
clone size: NA
J gene: TRBJ1-5
D gene: NA
CDR3 DNA: TGTGCCAGCAGCAGGATTTCGAGCAATCAGCCCCAGCATTTT
CDR3 protein: CASSRISSNQPQHF

V gene: TRBV10-1
clone size: NA
J gene: TRBJ2-1
D gene: TRBD2
CDR3 DNA: TGCGCCAGCAGTCTAGCGGGTTATAATGAGCAGTTCTTC
CDR3 protein: CASSLAGYNEQFF

V gene: TRBV28
clone size: NA
J gene: TRBJ2-5
D gene: TRBD2
CDR3 DNA: TGTGCCAGCAGTTTCTTCGGGGGGGGCAGAGAGACCCAGTACTTC
CDR3 protein: CASSFFGGGRETQYF

V gene: TRBV27
clone size: NA
J gene: TRBJ2-5
D gene: NA
CDR3 DNA: TGTGCCAGCAGTTGGCGATGGGACCGACAAGAGACCCAGTACTTC
CDR3 protein: CASSWRWDRQETQYF

V gene: TRBV5-5
clone size: few
J gene: TRBJ2-1
D gene: TRBD1
CDR3 DNA: TGTGCCAGCAGCTTTGTGGGACAGGGGCTTGAGCAGTTCTTC
CDR3 protein: CASSFVGQGLEQFF

V gene: TRBV9
clone size: NA
J gene: TRBJ2-7
D gene: TRBD2
CDR3 DNA: TGTGCCAGCAGCCCTACACCGGGACTAGCTTTTGTGAACACCTACGAGCAGTACTTC
CDR3 protein: CASSPTPGLAFVNTYEQYF

V gene: TRBV28
clone size: NA
J gene: TRBJ2-7
D gene: NA
CDR3 DNA: TGTGCCAGCAGTTCCCCCAGAGGTACATCCTACGAGCAGTACTTC
CDR3 protein: CASSSPRGTSYEQYF

V gene: TRBV11-2
clone size: NA
J gene: TRBJ1-3
D gene: TRBD1
CDR3 DNA: TGTGCCAGCAGCCCACAGGGGATTAATGGAAACACCATATATTTT
CDR3 protein: CASSPQGINGNTIYF

V gene: TRBV5-1
clone size: once
J gene: TRBJ2-1
D gene: NA
CDR3 DNA: TGCGCCAGCAGCTTTAGCGGCCGGGCGGGCTCCTACAATGAGCAGTTCTTC
CDR3 protein: CASSFSGRAGSYNEQFF

V gene: TRBV5-1
clone size: NA
J gene: TRBJ2-7
D gene: TRBD1
CDR3 DNA: TGCGCCAGCAGCTTGCGACAGGGGGGTTACGAGCAGTACTTC
CDR3 protein: CASSLRQGGYEQYF

V gene: TRBV10-1
clone size: NA
J gene: TRBJ2-7
D gene: NA
CDR3 DNA: TGCGCCAGCAGTAGAGCGGTCTCCTACGAGCAGTACTTC
CDR3 protein: CASSRAVSYEQYF

V gene: TRBV7-9
clone size: NA
J gene: TRBJ1-5
D gene: TRBD1
CDR3 DNA: TGTGCCAGCAGCTCCCTCGTCGGGACAGGGGCTAATCAGCCCCAGCATTTT
CDR3 protein: CASSSLVGTGANQPQHF

V gene: TRBV27
clone size: NA
J gene: TRBJ1-2
D gene: TRBD1
CDR3 DNA: TGTGCCAGCAGTCCCTTTGGATTCCCGCTCCGGGACAGGGTCGGCTACACCTTC
CDR3 protein: CASSPFGFPLRDRVGYTF

V gene: TRBV27
clone size: NA
J gene: TRBJ2-2
D gene: NA
CDR3 DNA: TGTGCCAGCAGTTTATCGCGAACAGGGCGGGGCGGGGAGCTGTTTTTT
CDR3 protein: CASSLSRTGRGGELFF

V gene: TRBV7-9
clone size: NA
J gene: TRBJ2-5
D gene: TRBD2
CDR3 DNA: TGTGCCAGCAGCCTTAGACTAGCGGGAGTTTCAGAGACCCAGTACTTC
CDR3 protein: CASSLRLAGVSETQYF

V gene: TRBV7-8
clone size: once
J gene: TRBJ2-7
D gene: NA
CDR3 DNA: TGTGCCAGCAGCTTAACGGATGCGGGAATCTACGAGCAGTACTTC
CDR3 protein: CASSLTDAGIYEQYF

V gene: TRBV6-1
clone size: NA
J gene: TRBJ1-2
D gene: NA
CDR3 DNA: TGTGCCAGCAGTGAAGCAGGGGATGGCTACACCTTC
CDR3 protein: CASSEAGDGYTF

V gene: TRBV28
clone size: NA
J gene: TRBJ2-1
D gene: NA
CDR3 DNA: TGTGCCAGCAGTCAGCACCCCGGGACCCACCTCTCCTACAATGAGCAGTTCTTC
CDR3 protein: CASSQHPGTHLSYNEQFF

V gene: TRBV7-2
clone size: NA
J gene: TRBJ2-1
D gene: NA
CDR3 DNA: TGTGCCAGCAGCTTACTAGGGGGTTTGGATGAGCAGTTCTTC
CDR3 protein: CASSLLGGLDEQFF

V gene: TRBV9
clone size: NA
J gene: TRBJ2-7
D gene: NA
CDR3 DNA: TGTGCCAGCAGCGGAAGGACAGCCTACGAGCAGTACTTC
CDR3 protein: CASSGRTAYEQYF

V gene: TRBV9
clone size: once
J gene: TRBJ2-6
D gene: NA
CDR3 DNA: TGTGCCAGCAGCCCCCGAAACCTGGGGGCCAACGTCCTGACTTTC
CDR3 protein: CASSPRNLGANVLTF

V gene: TRBV7-2
clone size: NA
J gene: TRBJ1-2
D gene: TRBD1
CDR3 DNA: TGTGCCAGCAGCCCCACAGGGGGCTGGTATGGCTACACCTTC
CDR3 protein: CASSPTGGWYGYTF

V gene: TRBV7-6
clone size: NA
J gene: TRBJ1-4
D gene: NA
CDR3 DNA: TGTGCCAGCAGCTTAGTCGGGGGGGCACGTGAAAAACTGTTTTTT
CDR3 protein: CASSLVGGAREKLFF

V gene: TRBV6-1
clone size: NA
J gene: TRBJ1-4
D gene: TRBD1
CDR3 DNA: TGTGCCAGCAGTGAACAGGGGGGAACGGATGAAAAACTGTTTTTT
CDR3 protein: CASSEQGGTDEKLFF

V gene: TRBV9
clone size: NA
J gene: TRBJ2-3
D gene: NA
CDR3 DNA: TGTGCCAGCAGCGTAGATGGTAGCACAGATACGCAGTATTTT
CDR3 protein: CASSVDGSTDTQYF

V gene: TRBV14
clone size: NA
J gene: TRBJ1-1
D gene: NA
CDR3 DNA: TGTGCCAGCAGCCAAAGAGCATCGAGCGCTGAAGCTTTCTTT
CDR3 protein: CASSQRASSAEAFF

V gene: TRBV7-9
clone size: NA
J gene: TRBJ2-7
D gene: NA
CDR3 DNA: TGTGCCAGCAGCTTAGGGGGGACGCTTTCCTACGAGCAGTACTTC
CDR3 protein: CASSLGGTLSYEQYF

V gene: TRBV7-9
clone size: NA
J gene: TRBJ2-4
D gene: TRBD2
CDR3 DNA: TGTGCCAGCAGCCCATCGGGGGGGGCCCTAGCCAAAAACATTCAGTACTTC
CDR3 protein: CASSPSGGALAKNIQYF

V gene: TRBV5-1
clone size: NA
J gene: TRBJ2-1
D gene: TRBD1
CDR3 DNA: TGCGCCAGCAGCTTGGTTGTAGGGGGCATCAATGAGCAGTTCTTC
CDR3 protein: CASSLVVGGINEQFF

V gene: TRBV6-5
clone size: NA
J gene: TRBJ1-5
D gene: TRBD1
CDR3 DNA: TGTGCCAGCAGCTCGGGACAGGGGAACCAGCCCCAGCATTTT
CDR3 protein: CASSSGQGNQPQHF

V gene: TRBV7-3
clone size: NA
J gene: TRBJ2-3
D gene: TRBD2
CDR3 DNA: TGTGCCAGCAGCAGCGGACTAGCGGGAGCAGATACGCAGTATTTT
CDR3 protein: CASSSGLAGADTQYF

V gene: TRBV4-2
clone size: NA
J gene: TRBJ2-6
D gene: NA
CDR3 DNA: TGTGCCAGCAGCCAAGAACGAGGGGCCTCTGGGGCCAACGTCCTGACTTTC
CDR3 protein: CASSQERGASGANVLTF

V gene: TRBV12-5
clone size: NA
J gene: TRBJ2-2
D gene: NA
CDR3 DNA: TGTGCTAGTGGTTCAGAGGGGGGCGGGGAGCTGTTTTTT
CDR3 protein: CASGSEGGGELFF

V gene: TRBV5-8
clone size: few
J gene: TRBJ2-2
D gene: NA
CDR3 DNA: TGTGCCAGCAGCTTGGGGAGGGAGAACACCGGGGAGCTGTTTTTT
CDR3 protein: CASSLGRENTGELFF

V gene: TRBV10-3
clone size: NA
J gene: TRBJ2-5
D gene: TRBD1
CDR3 DNA: TGTGCCATCAGTTTGACAGGGCTGGAGACCCAGTACTTC
CDR3 protein: CAISLTGLETQYF

V gene: TRBV21-1
clone size: NA
J gene: TRBJ1-5
D gene: NA
CDR3 DNA: TGTGCCAGCAGCAAAGAACTGGGACAGGGGGCGAAAAATCAGCCCCAGCATTTT
CDR3 protein: CASSKELGQGAKNQPQHF

V gene: TRBV4-2
clone size: NA
J gene: TRBJ2-1
D gene: NA
CDR3 DNA: TGTGCCAGCAGCCAAGATTGGGGTTACAATGAGCAGTTCTTC
CDR3 protein: CASSQDWGYNEQFF

V gene: TRBV5-6
clone size: NA
J gene: TRBJ2-2
D gene: TRBD2
CDR3 DNA: TGTGCCAGCAGCTTCCGAGGTTTAGCGGGGGCGAACACCGGGGAGCTGTTTTTT
CDR3 protein: CASSFRGLAGANTGELFF

V gene: TRBV7-9
clone size: NA
J gene: TRBJ2-2
D gene: NA
CDR3 DNA: TGTGCCAGCGCGCGGTCAGTCCAGGTGGACACCGGGGAGCTGTTTTTT
CDR3 protein: CASARSVQVDTGELFF

V gene: TRBV7-9
clone size: NA
J gene: TRBJ2-7
D gene: TRBD2
CDR3 DNA: TGTGCCAGCAGCTTATCTAGCGGGAGGAGCAACGAGCAGTACTTC
CDR3 protein: CASSLSSGRSNEQYF

V gene: TRBV5-1
clone size: NA
J gene: TRBJ1-3
D gene: NA
CDR3 DNA: TGCGCCAGCAGCTTGGCCGCTGGAAACACCATATATTTT
CDR3 protein: CASSLAAGNTIYF

V gene: TRBV19
clone size: NA
J gene: TRBJ1-5
D gene: TRBD1
CDR3 DNA: TGTGCCAGTAGCGTACAGGGGGGGAGCAATCAGCCCCAGCATTTT
CDR3 protein: CASSVQGGSNQPQHF

V gene: TRBV30
clone size: NA
J gene: TRBJ1-2
D gene: NA
CDR3 DNA: TGTGCCTGGAGTGTAATTTTAGGCTATGGCTACACCTTC
CDR3 protein: CAWSVILGYGYTF

V gene: TRBV5-1
clone size: NA
J gene: TRBJ2-3
D gene: NA
CDR3 DNA: TGCGCCAGCAGCCGGGTTGTTATTGGGAGTAGGACAGATACGCAGTATTTT
CDR3 protein: CASSRVVIGSRTDTQYF

V gene: TRBV9
clone size: NA
J gene: TRBJ1-6
D gene: TRBD1
CDR3 DNA: TGTGCCAGCAGCTACGGGACAGGGAATTCACCCCTCCACTTT
CDR3 protein: CASSYGTGNSPLHF

V gene: TRBV19
clone size: NA
J gene: TRBJ2-1
D gene: TRBD2
CDR3 DNA: TGTGCCAGTAGTATAGTGGCGGGAGGTCAGAATGAGCAGTTCTTC
CDR3 protein: CASSIVAGGQNEQFF

V gene: TRBV5-8
clone size: NA
J gene: TRBJ1-1
D gene: NA
CDR3 DNA: TGTGCCAGCAGCCGGGACACTGAAGCTTTCTTT
CDR3 protein: CASSRDTEAFF

V gene: TRBV28
clone size: NA
J gene: TRBJ2-1
D gene: TRBD2
CDR3 DNA: TGTGCCAGTACCACCCCGGCTAGCGGATCCAATGAGCAGTTCTTC
CDR3 protein: CASTTPASGSNEQFF

V gene: TRBV10-3
clone size: NA
J gene: TRBJ1-1
D gene: NA
CDR3 DNA: TGTGCCATCAGTGAAAGGGAGGGAACGAACACTGAAGCTTTCTTT
CDR3 protein: CAISEREGTNTEAFF

V gene: TRBV28
clone size: NA
J gene: TRBJ1-2
D gene: NA
CDR3 DNA: TGTGCCAGCAGTTTAGGGGTTTTCGATGGCTACACCTTC
CDR3 protein: CASSLGVFDGYTF

V gene: TRBV7-3
clone size: NA
J gene: TRBJ1-5
D gene: NA
CDR3 DNA: TGTGCCAGCAGCTTAGCCGGGGGCAATCAGCCCCAGCATTTT
CDR3 protein: CASSLAGGNQPQHF

V gene: TRBV5-6
clone size: NA
J gene: TRBJ2-3
D gene: NA
CDR3 DNA: TGTGCCAGCAGCTTGTTAGTCCGCACAGATACGCAGTATTTT
CDR3 protein: CASSLLVRTDTQYF

V gene: TRBV13
clone size: NA
J gene: TRBJ2-7
D gene: TRBD2
CDR3 DNA: TGTGCCAGCAGCCCCGGGAGGGGTGAATACGAGCAGTACTTC
CDR3 protein: CASSPGRGEYEQYF

V gene: TRBV2
clone size: few
J gene: TRBJ2-7
D gene: NA
CDR3 DNA: TGTGCCAGCAGTGGGACTACCTACGAGCAGTACTTC
CDR3 protein: CASSGTTYEQYF

V gene: TRBV4-3
clone size: NA
J gene: TRBJ1-2
D gene: NA
CDR3 DNA: TGCGCCAGCAGCCCGGGCGGGCTTGACTATGGCTACACCTTC
CDR3 protein: CASSPGGLDYGYTF

V gene: TRBV2
clone size: NA
J gene: TRBJ2-1
D gene: NA
CDR3 DNA: TGTGCCAGCAGTGTCCGCGCCTACAATGAGCAGTTCTTC
CDR3 protein: CASSVRAYNEQFF